The source of this T cell receptor (beta chain) is a study of PD-1 and CTLA-4 blockade in melanoma (dated by TCRdb to the early 2020s). About the full investigation: The study compared how PD-1 blockade and CTLA-4 blockade affected the melanoma-reactive CD8 T cell response in patients with melanoma.

From V the trimming removes 2 bases and from J it removes 7 bases, while the gene matches leave 4 bases of the junction unaccounted for. The CDR3 contains 13 residues, cysteine and phenylalanine counted. The read is trimmed to its CDR3 DNA, 39 bases read in frame from base 1. The germline V gene provides CDR1 ENHRY and CDR2 SYGVKD. On this clone: This receptor's antigen is unknown. Per-base qualities were not stored, and no clone one base away is much larger.

Library generation was performed with the immunoSEQ multiplex PCR assay. TCRdb stores this immuneACCESS table with in-frame sequences only. Part of the clones is absent; in the studies checked, under half of the shortfall reflects unresolved V genes, and no reason is known for the rest. The sample records roughly 30,000 clones, less than 90% of which are singletons. The leading ten clones occupy over 6.5% of the sample. The rearrangement combines TRBV10-3 with TRBJ1-2; TRBD1 aligns with 7 central bases. This TCR was recovered from a human donor with melanoma. Sequenced material: CD8+ T cells from peripheral blood, taken before anti-PD-1 treatment. The DNA sequence is given as TGTGCCATCAGTGAGGAGGGGGCGGCTGGCTACACCTTC. It translates to CAISEEGAAGYTF.